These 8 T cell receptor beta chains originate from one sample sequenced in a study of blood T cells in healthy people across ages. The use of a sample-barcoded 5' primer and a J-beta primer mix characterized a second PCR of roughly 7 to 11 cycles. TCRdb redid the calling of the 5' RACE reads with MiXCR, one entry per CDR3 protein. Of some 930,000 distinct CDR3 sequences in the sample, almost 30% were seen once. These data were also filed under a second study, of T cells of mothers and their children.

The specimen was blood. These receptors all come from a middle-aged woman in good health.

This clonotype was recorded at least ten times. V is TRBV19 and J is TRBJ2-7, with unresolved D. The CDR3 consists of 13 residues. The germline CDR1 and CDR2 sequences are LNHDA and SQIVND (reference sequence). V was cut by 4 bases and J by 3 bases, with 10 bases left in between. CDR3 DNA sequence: TGTGCCAGTAGTAATGGCGCCGGCTACGAGCAGTACTTC. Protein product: CASSNGAGYEQYF.

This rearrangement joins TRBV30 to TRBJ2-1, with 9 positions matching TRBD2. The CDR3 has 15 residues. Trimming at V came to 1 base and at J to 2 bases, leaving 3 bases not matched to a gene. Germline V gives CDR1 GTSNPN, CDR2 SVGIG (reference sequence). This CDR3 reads CAWSAASGAYNEQFF. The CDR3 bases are TGTGCCTGGAGTGCCGCTAGCGGGGCCTACAATGAGCAGTTCTTC.

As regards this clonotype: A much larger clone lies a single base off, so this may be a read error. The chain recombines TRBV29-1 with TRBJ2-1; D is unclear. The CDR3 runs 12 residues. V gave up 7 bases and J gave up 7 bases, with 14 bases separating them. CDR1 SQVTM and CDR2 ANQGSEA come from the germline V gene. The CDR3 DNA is TGCAGCGCCTATATAGGGCGAAATGAGCAGTTCTTC. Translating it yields CSAYIGRNEQFF.

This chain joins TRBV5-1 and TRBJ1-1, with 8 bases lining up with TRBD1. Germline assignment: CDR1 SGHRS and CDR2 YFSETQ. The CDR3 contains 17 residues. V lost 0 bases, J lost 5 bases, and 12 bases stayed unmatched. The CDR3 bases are TGCGCCAGCAGCTTGGGGCCCCAGGGGGCTGGGAAGACTGAAGCTTTCTTT. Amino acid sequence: CASSLGPQGAGKTEAFF.

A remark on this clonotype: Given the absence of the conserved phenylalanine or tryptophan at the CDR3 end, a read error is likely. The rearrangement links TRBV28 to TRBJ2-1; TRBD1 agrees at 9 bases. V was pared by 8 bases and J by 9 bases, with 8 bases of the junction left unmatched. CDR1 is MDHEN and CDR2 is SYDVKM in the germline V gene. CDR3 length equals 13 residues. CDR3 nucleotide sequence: TGTGCCAGCCACCGGGACAGGGCTAGTGAGCAGTTCATC. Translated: CASHRDRASEQFI.

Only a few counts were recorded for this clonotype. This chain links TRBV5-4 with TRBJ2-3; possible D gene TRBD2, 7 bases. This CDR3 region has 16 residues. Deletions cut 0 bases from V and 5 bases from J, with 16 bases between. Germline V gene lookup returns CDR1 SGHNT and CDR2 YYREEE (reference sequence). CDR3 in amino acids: CASSLAAGVGGDTQYF. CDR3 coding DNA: TGTGCCAGCAGCTTGGCCGCGGGGGTAGGGGGAGATACGCAGTATTTT.

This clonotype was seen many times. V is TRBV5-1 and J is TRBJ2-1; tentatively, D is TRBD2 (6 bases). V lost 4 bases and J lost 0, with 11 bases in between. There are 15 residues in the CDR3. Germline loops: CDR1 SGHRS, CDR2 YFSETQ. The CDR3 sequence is CASSQTRSSYNEQFF. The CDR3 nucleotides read TGCGCCAGCAGCCAGACTAGAAGCTCCTACAATGAGCAGTTCTTC. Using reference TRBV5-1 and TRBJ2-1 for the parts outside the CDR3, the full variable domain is KAGVTQTPRYLIKTRGQQVTLSCSPISGHRSVSWYQQTPGQGLQFLFEYFSETQRNKGNFPGRFSGRQFSNSRSEMNVSTLELGDSALYLCASSQTRSSYNEQFFGPGTRLTVL.

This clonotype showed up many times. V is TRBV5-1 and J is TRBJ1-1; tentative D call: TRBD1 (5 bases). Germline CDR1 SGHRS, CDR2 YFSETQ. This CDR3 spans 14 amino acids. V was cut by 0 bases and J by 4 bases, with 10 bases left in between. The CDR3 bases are TGCGCCAGCAGCTTGGTTTCAGGGAGCACTGAAGCTTTCTTT. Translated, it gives CASSLVSGSTEAFF. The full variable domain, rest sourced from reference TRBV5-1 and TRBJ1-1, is KAGVTQTPRYLIKTRGQQVTLSCSPISGHRSVSWYQQTPGQGLQFLFEYFSETQRNKGNFPGRFSGRQFSNSRSEMNVSTLELGDSALYLCASSLVSGSTEAFFGQGTRLTVV.